The present entry profiles one T cell receptor beta chain with its context. Sequenced by immunoSEQ multiplex PCR; TCRdb stores in-frame clones only, minus some. The sample records 310,000 or so clones, 88% being singletons. The source of the sample is a study of blood T cell repertoires in COVID-19. The CDR3 sequence is 14 residues long. Looked up from germline, CDR1 is MDHEN and CDR2 is SYDVKM. The V and J ends lost 6 bases and 7 bases, in that order; junction bases with no gene match: 7. The chain is built from TRBV28 and TRBJ1-1, with 11 bases lining up with TRBD1. The origin of this receptor is a woman in her 30s with COVID-19, enrolled during active disease. Sequencing was performed on peripheral blood. The CDR3 is CASSFLGTGGEAFF. The CDR3 DNA reads TGTGCCAGCAGCTTCCTCGGGACAGGGGGTGAAGCTTTCTTT. Full variable domain (remainder filled in from reference TRBV28 and TRBJ1-1): DVKVTQSSRYLVKRTGEKVFLECVQDMDHENMFWYRQDPGLGLRLIYFSYDVKMKEKGDIPEGYSVSREKKERFSLILESASTNQTSMYLCASSFLGTGGEAFFGQGTRLTVV.